This T cell receptor beta chain was identified during a study of cytomegalovirus exposure and HLA in healthy donors. Points on this clone: Its antigen is as yet unknown.

Primers: 60 Vbeta forward and 13 Jbeta reverse. Measured with immunoSEQ multiplex PCR; TCRdb has only the in-frame clones, and not every one. There are around 110,000 clones in the sample; about 70% occur only once, and around 5% lies in the top ten. Whole-study findings and limits: Sequencing likely generated an artifact that appeared as a cluster of highly shared sequence variants.

Sequenced: PBMCs. The receptor was derived from a man between 25 and 39 years old in good health and CMV-seropositive.

The CDR3 DNA follows: TGCGCCAGCAGTGAGTCGACAGGGTCGAACAGTGGGTATGGCTACACCTTC. This gives the protein CASSESTGSNSGYGYTF. This sequence joins TRBV10-2 and TRBJ1-2; 7 bases are shared with TRBD1. Germline V gives CDR1 WSHSY, CDR2 SAAADI. J was trimmed by 5 bases and V by 0 bases; bases with no gene match: 12. The CDR3 covers 17 residues.